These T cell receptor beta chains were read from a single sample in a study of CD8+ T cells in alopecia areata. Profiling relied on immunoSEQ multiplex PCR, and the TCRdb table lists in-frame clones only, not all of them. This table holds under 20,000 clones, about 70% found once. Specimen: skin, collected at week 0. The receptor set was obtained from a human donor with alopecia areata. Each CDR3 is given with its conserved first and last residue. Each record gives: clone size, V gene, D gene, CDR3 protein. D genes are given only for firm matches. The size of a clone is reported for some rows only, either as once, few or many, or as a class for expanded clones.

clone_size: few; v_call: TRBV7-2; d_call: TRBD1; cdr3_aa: CASSSGQGPAADTQYF
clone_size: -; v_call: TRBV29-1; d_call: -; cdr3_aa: CSVGSGFLVGDTQYF
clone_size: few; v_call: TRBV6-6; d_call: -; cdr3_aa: CASSYSTNNEQFF
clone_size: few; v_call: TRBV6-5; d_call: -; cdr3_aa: CASSYGAVGQPQHF
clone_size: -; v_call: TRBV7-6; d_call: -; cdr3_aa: CASSSVSSGNTIYF
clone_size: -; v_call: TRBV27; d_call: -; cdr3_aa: CASSSSSALSSYEQYF
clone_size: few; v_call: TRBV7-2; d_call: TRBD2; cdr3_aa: CASSWDSGGAYEQFF
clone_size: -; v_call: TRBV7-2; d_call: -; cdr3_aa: CASSLGPRVHLNEQYF
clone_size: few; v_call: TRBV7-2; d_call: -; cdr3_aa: CASSSRRDGSYEQYF
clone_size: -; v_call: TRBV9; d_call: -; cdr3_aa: CASSVGHSYNSPLHF
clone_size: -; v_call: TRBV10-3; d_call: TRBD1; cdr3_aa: CAIRTQRDSEAFF
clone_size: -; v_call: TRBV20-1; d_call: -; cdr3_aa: CSAIKQETQYF
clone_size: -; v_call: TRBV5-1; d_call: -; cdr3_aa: CASSFSQGRDYGYTF
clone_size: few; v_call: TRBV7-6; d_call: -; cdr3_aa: CASSLVTGANVLTF
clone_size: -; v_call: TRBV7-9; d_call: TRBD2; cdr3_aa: CASSLKSGGSPYEQYF
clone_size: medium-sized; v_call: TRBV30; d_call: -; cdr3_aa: CAWAWGQETQYF
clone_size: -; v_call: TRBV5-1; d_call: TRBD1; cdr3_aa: CASSSRDRGNIQYF
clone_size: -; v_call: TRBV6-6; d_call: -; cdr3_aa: CASIGFARGGTVEQFF
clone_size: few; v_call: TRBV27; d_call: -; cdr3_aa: CASSLLGNEQFF
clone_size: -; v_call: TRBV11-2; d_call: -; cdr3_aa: CASGNYEQYF
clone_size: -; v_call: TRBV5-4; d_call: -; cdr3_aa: CASSLGQEGDQYF
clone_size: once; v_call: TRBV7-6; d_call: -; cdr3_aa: CASSPGPGTEAFF
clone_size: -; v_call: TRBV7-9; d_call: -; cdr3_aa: CASSLWQANTEAFF
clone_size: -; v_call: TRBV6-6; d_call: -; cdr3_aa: CASSFITGELFF
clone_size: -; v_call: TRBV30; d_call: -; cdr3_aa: CAWSRMATDTQYF
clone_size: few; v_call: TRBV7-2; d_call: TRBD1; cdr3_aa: CASSSLVGTGGSGANVLTF
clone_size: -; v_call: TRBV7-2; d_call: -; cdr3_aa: CASSLAGGGTNTIYF
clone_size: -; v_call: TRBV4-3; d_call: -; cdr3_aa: CASSHSTASSYNEQFF
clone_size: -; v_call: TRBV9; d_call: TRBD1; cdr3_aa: CASSVDNRGADTQYF
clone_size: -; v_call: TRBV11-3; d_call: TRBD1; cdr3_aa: CASSHRDRGEGGELFF
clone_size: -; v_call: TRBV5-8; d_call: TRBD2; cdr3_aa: CASSLGASGVSSYEQYF
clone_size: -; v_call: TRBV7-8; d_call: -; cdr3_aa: CASSLRGGTTYEQYF
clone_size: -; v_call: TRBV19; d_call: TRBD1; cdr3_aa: CASSTSGTGVPGELFF
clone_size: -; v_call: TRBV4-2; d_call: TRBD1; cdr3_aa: CASSPGTVGYTF
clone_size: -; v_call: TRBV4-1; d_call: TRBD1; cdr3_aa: CASSQDWGQGANEQFF
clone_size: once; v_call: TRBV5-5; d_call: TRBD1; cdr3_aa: CASSLSTGGGSTDTQYF
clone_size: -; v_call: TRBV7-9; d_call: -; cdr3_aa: CASSLAYVTDSYEQYF
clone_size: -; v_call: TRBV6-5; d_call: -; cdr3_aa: CASRGYSYNEQFF
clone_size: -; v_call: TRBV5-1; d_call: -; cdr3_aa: CASSLGRQSNEKLFF